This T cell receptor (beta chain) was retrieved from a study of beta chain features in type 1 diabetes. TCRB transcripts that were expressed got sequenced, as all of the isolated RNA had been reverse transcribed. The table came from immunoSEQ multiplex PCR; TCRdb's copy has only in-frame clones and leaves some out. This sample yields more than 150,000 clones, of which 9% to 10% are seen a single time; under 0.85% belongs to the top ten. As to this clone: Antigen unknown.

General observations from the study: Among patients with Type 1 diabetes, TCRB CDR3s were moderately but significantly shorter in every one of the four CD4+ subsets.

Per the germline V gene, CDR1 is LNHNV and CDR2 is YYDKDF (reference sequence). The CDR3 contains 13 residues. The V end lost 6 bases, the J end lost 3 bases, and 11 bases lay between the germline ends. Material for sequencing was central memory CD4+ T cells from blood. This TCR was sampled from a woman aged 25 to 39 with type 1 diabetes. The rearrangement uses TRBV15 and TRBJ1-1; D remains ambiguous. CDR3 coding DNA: TGTGCCACCAGGCGGGGTTTGGACACTGAAGCTTTCTTT. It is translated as CATRRGLDTEAFF. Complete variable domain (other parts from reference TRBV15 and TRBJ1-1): DAMVIQNPRYQVTQFGKPVTLSCSQTLNHNVMYWYQQKSSQAPKLLFHYYDKDFNNEADTPDNFQSRRPNTSFCFLDIRSPGLGDTAMYLCATRRGLDTEAFFGQGTRLTVV.